Below, 24 T cell receptor beta chains from the same sample are listed, as sequenced in a study of CD8+ T cells in alopecia areata (dated by TCRdb to 2016 to 2019). Cells from pooled mouse cutaneous lymph nodes were stained for CD4, CD8alpha, NKG2D, NKG2ACE and other markers and then sorted on a BD Influx. The library came from the immunoSEQ multiplex PCR assay. For TCR sequencing, RNA was extracted from every sample and reverse transcribed into cDNA to serve as template. TCRdb holds this immuneACCESS table with in-frame rearrangements only. Some clones are missing; in checked studies, unresolved V genes explain under half, and the rest has no known cause. The sample features 250,000 or so clones, and none is a singleton. Of the sample, about 1.2% falls within the top ten clones. Input material: CD4+ T cells sorted from a lymph node. The source of these receptors is a C3H/HeJ mouse with alopecia areata. This strain is characterized by the MHC haplotype H2-k.

This clone was observed a few times. Mouse germline and gene names are used. The read halts 4 residues ahead of the CDR3 end, with the missing end drawn from the germline J gene. The rearrangement links TRBV13-3 to TRBJ1-1; D is possibly TRBD1 (6 bases). Germline V gene sequence: CDR1 NNHDY, CDR2 SYVADS. The CDR3 is 14 amino acids. The part of the CDR3 DNA that was read is TGTGCCAGCAGTGACTACCCACAGGGCTCA. Its translation is CASSDYPQGS. The whole CDR3 reads CASSDYPQGSEVFF.

This clone was detected only a few times. These gene names are mouse names. The CDR3 end is not reached by the read, which stops 4 residues before it; the germline J gene fills it in. The same CDR3 arises from other DNA sequences in this sample as well. The chain is built from TRBV19 and TRBJ2-7, with a possible D match to TRBD1 (5 bases). The CDR3 extends over 12 amino acids. Germline V gene lookup returns CDR1 FNHDT and CDR2 SITEND (reference sequence). The CDR3 bases that were read are TGTGCCAGCAGTCCCCGACAGTAT. It is translated as CASSPRQY. The CDR3 in its entirety is CASSPRQYEQYF.

This clone was observed many times. The gene symbols are mouse symbols. The CDR3 extends 4 residues past the end of the read, so its final part is completed from the germline J gene. The same CDR3 also results from other DNA sequences found in this sample. J is TRBJ2-2 and V is TRBV13-1; TRBD2 matches 11 bases. With V trimmed by 5 bases and J by 0 bases, 3 bases remained unmatched. The germline V gene has CDR1 NSHNY and CDR2 SYGAGN. The CDR3 extends over 16 amino acids. The CDR3 bases that were read are TGTGCCAGCAGCCGACTGGGGGGGGCAAACACCGGG. Amino acids: CASSRLGGANTG. The entire CDR3 sequence reads CASSRLGGANTGQLYF.

This clone was picked up a small number of times. Here the gene names and germline are mouse. The read comes to an end 4 residues before the CDR3 does, leaving the germline J gene to fill in the end. This CDR3 is also generated by other DNA sequences in the sample. The rearrangement links TRBV1 to TRBJ2-1; 9 positions match TRBD1. Germline V lookup: CDR1 NSQYPW, CDR2 LRSPGD (reference sequence). This CDR3 has 13 amino acids. The CDR3 here is CTCSADRGAEQFF. The sequenced part of the CDR3 DNA is TGCACCTGCAGTGCGGACAGGGGCGCT.

The sample holds many counts of this clone. Genes here carry mouse names. Other DNA sequences in this specimen translate into the identical CDR3. The CDR3 DNA, read in part, is TGTGCCAGCTCACAGGGGGCAAACTCC. Translating it yields CASSQGANS. The whole CDR3 sequence reads CASSQGANSDYTF. This chain uses TRBV12-1 with TRBJ1-2; 8 bases are a match to TRBD1. The read comes to an end 4 residues before the CDR3 does, leaving the germline J gene to fill in the end. Germline V CDR1 and CDR2: SGHSN, HYEKVE. Trimming at V came to 4 bases and at J to 0 bases, leaving 0 bases not matched to a gene. The CDR3 contains 13 residues.

Remarks on this clone: The gene names given are mouse names. The CDR3 bases that were read are TGTGCCTGGAGCCGGGACAGGGGGTCCTATGCT. Its translation: CAWSRDRGSYA. The CDR3, in full, reads CAWSRDRGSYAEQFF. The chain carries TRBV31 and TRBJ2-1, with 11 bases identical to TRBD1. The read ends 4 residues early relative to the CDR3; the germline J gene fills the gap. Trimming at V came to 3 bases and at J to 3 bases, leaving 4 bases not matched to a gene. In germline, CDR1 is GKSSPN, CDR2 SITVG. This CDR3 has 15 residues.

This clone was recorded a few times. Any gene name here is a mouse gene name. The read comes to an end 4 residues before the CDR3 does, leaving the germline J gene to fill in the end. The chain links TRBV13-3 to TRBJ2-5, with D perhaps TRBD2 (5 bases). The germline CDR1 and CDR2 sequences are NNHDY and SYVADS. The CDR3 extends over 14 amino acids. V lost 3 bases and J 2 bases, leaving 10 bases between the germline ends. CDR3 amino acids: CASSAGKGQDTQYF. CDR3 DNA (partial): TGTGCCAGCAGTGCTGGGAAAGGCCAAGAC.

This clone occurred a few times. These gene names are mouse names. The read ends 4 residues before the CDR3 terminus; that terminus is restored from the germline J gene. Other DNA sequences in this sample translate to the same CDR3. V gene TRBV31 combines with J gene TRBJ1-2; D is uncertain. Trimming removed 3 bases from V and 0 bases from J, with 5 bases in between. Germline V gives CDR1 GKSSPN, CDR2 SITVG. The CDR3 is 12 amino acids. CDR3 sequence reads: CAWSPPNSDYTF. The sequenced CDR3 bases are TGTGCCTGGAGCCCTCCAAACTCC.

Turning to this clone: Mouse germline and gene names are used. CDR3 protein: CASSLPGDNYAEQFF. The DNA read from the CDR3 is TGTGCCAGCAGCTTACCAGGGGATAACTATGCT. V gene TRBV3 combines with J gene TRBJ2-1; D might be TRBD1 (6 bases). The read ends 4 residues early relative to the CDR3; the germline J gene fills the gap. This CDR3 region has 15 residues. V lost 2 bases, J lost 0 bases, and 8 bases lay in between. Germline-derived CDR1 and CDR2 are SNHLY and FYNGKV (reference sequence).

In this sample, this clone turned up a few times. Germline and genes: mouse. The read ends 4 residues shy of where the CDR3 ends; the end is completed using the germline J gene. The sample carries other DNA sequences with the same CDR3. The J gene is TRBJ2-7, the V gene TRBV13-1, with D possibly being TRBD1 (5 bases). The V end lost 5 bases, the J end lost 0 bases, and 9 bases lay between the germline ends. The CDR3 contains 13 residues. Germline V CDR1 and CDR2: NSHNY, SYGAGN. CDR3 sequence: CASSVTASYEQYF. Partial CDR3 DNA: TGTGCCAGCAGCGTGACAGCCTCCTAT.

This clone was counted between two and nine times. Gene labels here are mouse ones. Read sequence stops 4 residues before the CDR3 end, and the germline J gene provides the missing end. The sample has other DNA sequences that encode this CDR3 too. The rearrangement joins TRBV1 to TRBJ1-1; D is possibly TRBD1 (5 bases). V dropped 0 bases and J dropped 0 bases, with 8 bases sitting between them. CDR1 is NSQYPW and CDR2 is LRSPGD in the germline V gene (reference sequence). The CDR3 loop spans 15 amino acids. CDR3 DNA, as far as it was read: TGCACCTGCAGTGCAGATCAGGGCGCAAACACA. Encoded protein: CTCSADQGANT. The full CDR3 protein reads CTCSADQGANTEVFF.

For this clone: Gene names are the mouse ones. The CDR3 end lies 4 residues beyond the end of the read and is filled in from the germline J gene. The chain employs TRBV5 and TRBJ2-1, with 10 bases matching TRBD2. Trimming took 4 bases from V and 4 from J; bases not matched to a gene: 4. The germline gives CDR1 LGHNA, CDR2 YNLKQL (reference sequence). The CDR3 length is 15 residues. The CDR3 region is CASSPNWGGYAEQFF. Partial CDR3 DNA: TGTGCCAGCAGCCCAAACTGGGGGGGTTATGCT.

With respect to this clone: Germline and genes here are mouse. The read stops 4 residues short of the end of the CDR3; the missing end is completed from the germline J gene. This CDR3 is also generated by other DNA sequences in the sample. The V gene is TRBV17, the J gene TRBJ2-7; 9 bases align to TRBD2. The CDR3 has 12 residues. Per germline, CDR1 MNHDT and CDR2 YYDKIL. CDR3: CASRTGGYEQYF. The part of the CDR3 DNA that was read is TGTGCTAGCAGGACTGGGGGTTAT.

As to this clone: The listed genes are named as in mouse. The sequenced fragment ends 4 residues before the CDR3 boundary, so the rest is inferred from the germline J gene. This sequence joins TRBV4 and TRBJ2-5; weak D call: TRBD1 (6 bases). Trimming took 4 bases from V and 2 from J, leaving 10 bases between them. This CDR3 is built from 14 residues. Germline assignment: CDR1 LGHDT and CDR2 YNNKQL (reference sequence). The CDR3 protein is CASSFRGSQDTQYF. The covered CDR3 bases are TGTGCCAGCAGCTTTAGGGGGAGCCAAGAC.

A remark on this clone: Germline and genes here are mouse. The CDR3 extends 4 residues past the end of the read, so its final part is completed from the germline J gene. The sample contains more than one DNA sequence encoding this CDR3. The chain joins TRBV5 to TRBJ2-7, with 12 bases matching TRBD2. This CDR3 is 15 amino acids long. CDR1 is LGHNA, CDR2 YNLKQL, per germline (reference sequence). Here the CDR3 reads CASSQPGTGGYEQYF. The CDR3 bases that were read are TGTGCCAGCAGCCAACCAGGGACTGGGGGGTAT.

About this clone: Germline and genes here are mouse. The read comes to an end 4 residues before the CDR3 does, leaving the germline J gene to fill in the end. The chain links TRBV14 to TRBJ1-1; 7 bases map to TRBD1. Germline V gives CDR1 SGHDT, CDR2 FRDEAV. V lost 3 bases, J lost 0 bases, and 2 bases stayed unmatched. The CDR3 consists of 14 residues. The part of the CDR3 DNA that was read is TGTGCCAGCAGTTCCGGGACAGCAAACACA. It specifies CASSSGTANT. The CDR3 in its entirety is CASSSGTANTEVFF.

As concerns this clone: Mouse gene names and germline throughout. The read ends 4 residues early relative to the CDR3; the germline J gene fills the gap. This chain joins TRBV1 and TRBJ2-5; TRBD1 is a possible D gene (7 bases). Between the trimmed V and J ends, which lost 1 base and 3 bases, there was a span of 14 bases. Germline CDR1 reads NSQYPW; CDR2 reads LRSPGD (reference sequence). The CDR3 is made up of 16 amino acids. The CDR3 sequence: CTCSAGPGGQQDTQYF. The DNA read from the CDR3 is TGCACCTGCAGTGCAGGTCCGGGGGGACAGCAAGAC.

This clone occurred a few times. Genes and germline are mouse. The DNA ends 4 residues before the CDR3 does, and the rest of the CDR3 is filled in from the germline J gene. This chain uses TRBV29 with TRBJ2-7, with TRBD1 matching 8 bases. The germline V gene encodes CDR1 MSHET and CDR2 SYDVDS. The CDR3 runs to 13 residues. Trimming cost V 4 bases and J 2 bases; bases outside gene matches: 1. The CDR3 sequence: CASSSQGAYEQYF. CDR3 DNA (partial): TGTGCTAGCAGTTCACAGGGGGCCTAT.

Details on this clone: Given a much more abundant clone one base away, this may be a read error. The gene names here belong to mouse. The read halts 4 residues ahead of the CDR3 end, with the missing end drawn from the germline J gene. The chain combines TRBV19 with TRBJ2-5, with 7 nucleotides matching TRBD2. Germline lookup yields CDR1 FNHDT and CDR2 SITEND (reference sequence). This CDR3 spans 13 amino acids. J gave up 1 base and V 4 bases, and 0 bases lay outside the gene matches. CDR3 protein: CASSWGDQDTQYF. CDR3 DNA (partial): TGTGCCAGCAGTTGGGGGGACCAAGAC.

For this clone: Genes here carry mouse names. The read ends 4 residues before the CDR3 terminus; that terminus is restored from the germline J gene. The sample contains more than one DNA sequence encoding this CDR3. This chain uses TRBV13-1 with TRBJ2-4, with 10 nucleotides matching TRBD2. CDR3 length: 14 amino acids. The germline V gene has CDR1 NSHNY and CDR2 SYGAGN. The CDR3 spells CASSDLGGRNTLYF. The part of the CDR3 DNA that was read is TGTGCCAGCAGTGATCTGGGGGGGCGAAAC.

About this clone itself: The listed genes are named as in mouse. The read is 4 residues too short to cover the CDR3 end, so that end is filled in from the germline J gene. The chain joins TRBV17 to TRBJ2-2, with unresolved D. Germline V lookup: CDR1 MNHDT, CDR2 YYDKIL. V was cut by 6 bases and J by 0 bases, with 8 bases left in between. The CDR3 length is 14 residues. The DNA read from the CDR3 is TGTGCTAGCAGGTTGACAACAAACACCGGG. Translating it yields CASRLTTNTG. The CDR3 reads in full as CASRLTTNTGQLYF.

This clone was counted only a few times. Here the gene names and germline are mouse. The DNA ends 4 residues before the CDR3 does, and the rest of the CDR3 is filled in from the germline J gene. The chain couples TRBV14 to TRBJ2-5; 7 nucleotides agree with TRBD1. The CDR3 is 14 amino acids. Per the germline V gene, CDR1 is SGHDT and CDR2 is FRDEAV. J was trimmed by 3 bases and V by 3 bases; bases with no gene match: 4. The sequenced part of the CDR3 DNA is TGTGCCAGCAGTTCACAGGGGCGGCAAGAC. Encoded protein: CASSSQGRQD. The whole CDR3 reads CASSSQGRQDTQYF.

This clone has more than one count but fewer than ten. Gene names follow the mouse nomenclature. The read terminates 4 residues ahead of where the CDR3 ends, so the germline J gene completes it. The same CDR3 is also encoded by other DNA sequences in this sample. The V call is TRBV19, the J call TRBJ2-3, with D possibly matching TRBD2 (5 bases). The CDR3 is 15 residues long. Trimming shortened V by 1 base and J by 0 bases, and 9 bases separated the two germline ends. Germline assignment: CDR1 FNHDT and CDR2 SITEND (reference sequence). The CDR3 region is CASSITWASAETLYF. The CDR3 DNA, read in part, is TGTGCCAGCAGTATAACCTGGGCTAGTGCAGAA.

This clone was picked up a small number of times. Gene names and germline match the mouse. Read data end 4 residues before the CDR3 end; the end is taken from the germline J gene. Other nucleotide sequences in the sample specify the same CDR3. V and J are TRBV1 and TRBJ2-5, with unresolved D. The germline V and J ends were trimmed by 0 bases and 3 bases, with 4 bases remaining between them. This CDR3 spans 13 amino acids. In germline, CDR1 is NSQYPW, CDR2 LRSPGD (reference sequence). The CDR3 bases that were read are TGCACCTGCAGTGCAGAGCAGCAAGAC. The encoded protein is CTCSAEQQD. The CDR3 as a whole reads CTCSAEQQDTQYF. The whole variable domain, remainder taken from reference TRBV1 and TRBJ2-5, is VTLLEQNPRWRLVPRGQAVNLRCILKNSQYPWMSWYQQDLQKQLQWLFTLRSPGDKEVKSLPGADYLATRVTDTELRLQVANMSQGRTLYCTCSAEQQDTQYFGPGTRLLVL.